These 23 T cell receptor beta chains share one sample of origin, sequenced in a study of T cell repertoires in cytomegalovirus infection. From the reads, TCRdb called clonotypes with MiXCR, one entry per CDR3 protein. The sample lists about 700,000 distinct CDR3 sequences, roughly a third seen once, with 15% to 20% in the top ten. The antigens these receptors bind are not known. The sample in question was cultured PBMCs, obtained from culture after CMV antigen stimulation. The receptors were gathered from a human donor in good health (CMV status not recorded). Some clones in this sample may be carry-over from other donors' samples.

The rearrangement uses TRBV2 and TRBJ2-4, with a tentative D call TRBD1 (5 bases). CDR1 is SNHLY, CDR2 FYNNEI, per germline. Between the trimmed V and J ends, which lost 6 bases and 0 bases, there was a span of 9 bases. This CDR3 has 14 residues. CDR3 loop: CASSPQGAKNIQYF. The CDR3 coding sequence is TGTGCCAGCAGCCCTCAGGGAGCCAAAAACATTCAGTACTTC.

This clonotype was counted at least ten times. This chain links TRBV6-1 with TRBJ2-3, with D perhaps TRBD2 (5 bases). The V end was cut by 4 bases, the J end by 4 bases, with 6 bases between. CDR3 length: 12 amino acids. Germline V lookup: CDR1 MNHNS, CDR2 SASEGT. DNA of the CDR3: TGTGCCAGCAGTGTCGGGGCAGATACGCAGTATTTT. It yields the protein CASSVGADTQYF.

At least ten counts were recorded for this clonotype. The genes are TRBV7-2 and TRBJ1-4, with TRBD1 matching over 7 bases. The CDR3 runs 14 residues. V was pared by 3 bases and J by 7 bases, with 5 bases of the junction left unmatched. From germline, CDR1 is SGHTA and CDR2 FQGNSA. The CDR3 reads CASSFRTGGEKLFF. In DNA, the CDR3 is TGTGCCAGCAGCTTTAGGACAGGAGGTGAAAAACTGTTTTTT.

The CDR3, as DNA: TGCGCCAGCAGCCCGTGGGAGGCGGGTCCCACAGATACGCAGTATTTT. Translating gives CASSPWEAGPTDTQYF. The V call is TRBV5-1, the J call TRBJ2-3, with D tentatively TRBD2 (6 bases). V lost 4 bases to trimming and J lost 2 bases, with 17 bases between them. CDR1 is SGHRS and CDR2 is YFSETQ in the germline V gene. The CDR3 runs to 16 residues. The entire variable domain, with the rest obtained from reference TRBV5-1 and TRBJ2-3, is as follows: KAGVTQTPRYLIKTRGQQVTLSCSPISGHRSVSWYQQTPGQGLQFLFEYFSETQRNKGNFPGRFSGRQFSNSRSEMNVSTLELGDSALYLCASSPWEAGPTDTQYFGPGTRLTVL.

The gene calls are TRBV2 and TRBJ1-1; the D is unclear. The V gene's germline CDR1 is SNHLY and CDR2 FYNNEI. The CDR3 totals 16 residues. V lost 7 bases and J 2 bases, leaving 20 bases between the germline ends. Here the CDR3 DNA reads TGTGCCAGCACCACTCCGTTCGACACGGGAAACACTGAAGCTTTCTTT. Its protein is CASTTPFDTGNTEAFF. Combining the CDR3 with reference TRBV2 and TRBJ1-1 gives the whole variable domain EPEVTQTPSHQVTQMGQEVILRCVPISNHLYFYWYRQILGQKVEFLVSFYNNEISEKSEIFDDQFSVERPDGSNFTLKIRSTKLEDSAMYFCASTTPFDTGNTEAFFGQGTRLTVV.

This sequence joins TRBV4-1 and TRBJ2-3; tentative D call: TRBD1 (5 bases). The germline gives CDR1 MGHRA, CDR2 YSYEKL. This CDR3 has 15 amino acids. Trimming pared 4 bases from V and 2 bases from J, leaving 13 bases between. CDR3 in DNA: TGCGCCAGCAGCCCAAGATTGACAGTCACAGATACGCAGTATTTT. It encodes CASSPRLTVTDTQYF.

The rearrangement links TRBV20-1 to TRBJ1-6, with TRBD1 identical over 8 bases. Trimming took 1 base from V and 6 from J; bases not matched to a gene: 5. Germline values: CDR1 DFQATT, CDR2 SNEGSKA (reference sequence). The CDR3 consists of 15 residues. DNA for the CDR3: TGCAGTGCTAGAGTGGGCAGGGGGCGTAATTCACCCCTCCACTTT. Amino acid sequence: CSARVGRGRNSPLHF.

The genes are TRBV20-1 and TRBJ2-1; D not resolved. The V end lost 6 bases, the J end lost 0 bases, and 15 bases lay between the germline ends. This CDR3 is 15 amino acids long. The germline V gene encodes CDR1 DFQATT and CDR2 SNEGSKA (reference sequence). CDR3 amino acids: CSASQRKSSYNEQFF. The CDR3 region has the DNA TGCAGTGCATCACAGAGGAAAAGCTCCTACAATGAGCAGTTCTTC.

This chain uses TRBV7-6 with TRBJ1-4, with D perhaps matching TRBD1 (5 bases). The V gene's germline CDR1 is SGHVS and CDR2 FNYEAQ. The CDR3 extends over 15 amino acids. The V end lost 1 base, the J end lost 13 bases, and 19 bases lay between the germline ends. The CDR3 region has the DNA TGTGCCAGCAGCTTAGACCACAGGTCCCTATATCCACTGTTTTTT. Encoded protein: CASSLDHRSLYPLFF.

This clonotype was counted between two and nine times. This chain joins TRBV4-2 and TRBJ2-2, with D possibly being TRBD1 or TRBD2 (5 bases each). Germline loops: CDR1 LGHNA, CDR2 YNFKEQ. Trimming removed 0 bases from V and 4 bases from J, with 21 bases in between. This CDR3 is 19 amino acids long. CDR3 region: CASSQDMKGRLLLTGELFF. CDR3 bases: TGTGCCAGCAGCCAAGATATGAAGGGACGGCTGCTACTCACCGGGGAGCTGTTTTTT.

This clonotype was seen repeatedly, ten times or more. The V and J genes are TRBV7-2 and TRBJ2-7; D is undetermined. CDR3 length equals 16 residues. Germline CDR1 is SGHTA and CDR2 is FQGNSA. Trimming cost V 2 bases and J 0 bases, with 14 bases left between them. The CDR3 DNA reads as TGTGCCAGCAGCTTATCGGCAGGCCTCTTCTCCTACGAGCAGTACTTC. It specifies CASSLSAGLFSYEQYF.

At least ten counts were recorded for this clonotype. The chain has TRBV7-8 and TRBJ1-3; no reliable D call. Trimming took 5 bases from V and 3 from J, leaving 11 bases between them. This CDR3 region has 14 residues. The germline V gene has CDR1 SGHVS and CDR2 FQNEAQ. CDR3 sequence reads: CASSPQRNGNTIYF. In DNA form, the CDR3 reads TGTGCCAGCAGCCCGCAGAGGAATGGAAACACCATATATTTT.

This clonotype turned up a few times. This chain uses TRBV15 with TRBJ1-4, with 8 bases lining up with TRBD1. The CDR3 totals 16 residues. Looked up from germline, CDR1 is LNHNV and CDR2 is YYDKDF (reference sequence). V shed 6 bases, J shed 7 bases, and the junction held 13 bases outside the gene matches. The CDR3 coding sequence is TGTGCCACCAGAAACCTACCGGGACAGGCGACTGAAAAACTGTTTTTT. Amino acid sequence: CATRNLPGQATEKLFF.

The rearrangement links TRBV12-3 or TRBV12-4 to TRBJ2-1; D possibly corresponds to TRBD2 (7 bases). V lost 6 bases and J 7 bases, leaving 22 bases between the germline ends. CDR3 size: 16 residues. As DNA, the CDR3 is TGTGCCAGCAGCCTTAGGTGGGGGGGCTCGGAAAATGAGCAGTTCTTC. This codes for CASSLRWGGSENEQFF.

The rearrangement joins TRBV12-3 or TRBV12-4 to TRBJ1-4; TRBD1 agrees at 8 bases. The V gene end was trimmed by 3 bases and the J gene end by 4 bases; junction bases not matched to a gene: 4. The CDR3 spans 15 residues. CDR3: CASSFQQGVNEKLFF. The DNA for the CDR3 is TGTGCCAGCAGTTTCCAACAGGGGGTTAATGAAAAACTGTTTTTT.

This CDR3 is CASSLNRYYGYTF. The CDR3 DNA reads as TGTGCCAGCAGCTTGAACCGGTATTATGGCTACACCTTC. The V and J genes are TRBV5-4 and TRBJ1-2; D remains ambiguous. V lost 1 base and J lost 5, with 9 bases in between. The CDR3 has 13 amino acids. Germline loops: CDR1 SGHNT, CDR2 YYREEE (reference sequence).

The rearrangement links TRBV7-9 to TRBJ1-3, with a possible D match to TRBD1 (5 bases). Trimming shortened V by 4 bases and J by 7 bases, and 11 bases separated the two germline ends. The germline gives CDR1 SEHNR, CDR2 FQNEAQ (reference sequence). This CDR3 region has 13 residues. CDR3 amino acids: CASSSGLSNTIYF. The CDR3, as DNA: TGTGCCAGCAGCTCGGGACTTAGCAACACCATATATTTT.

This clonotype has just a few counts. The chain combines TRBV7-2 with TRBJ2-1; the D gene is possibly TRBD2 (5 bases). Germline CDR1 and CDR2: SGHTA and FQGNSA. The V end lost 5 bases, the J end lost 6 bases, and 17 bases lay between the germline ends. CDR3 length equals 15 residues. CDR3 DNA: TGTGCCAGCAGCCCACTAGTATCCACCCTCAATGAGCAGTTCTTC. Protein: CASSPLVSTLNEQFF.

Comments on this clonotype: At one of its ends the junction is not consistent with the germline gene, which may arise from a read error. The chain uses TRBV7-4 and TRBJ1-1; maybe TRBD1 (6 bases). CDR3 length: 16 amino acids. Germline CDR1 SGHVT, CDR2 SQSDAQ. The CDR3 reads CASSPILTGLNTEAYF. In DNA form, the CDR3 reads TGTGCCAGCAGCCCGATTCTGACAGGTCTGAACACTGAAGCTTACTTT.

The chain combines TRBV4-1 with TRBJ1-5; perhaps TRBD1 as D (5 bases). The CDR3 is 15 amino acids. Germline lookup yields CDR1 MGHRA and CDR2 YSYEKL. Trimming removed 4 bases from V and 5 bases from J, with 15 bases in between. The CDR3 DNA is TGCGCCAGCAGCCGATCCGGGACGGACCATCAGCCCCAGCATTTT. Its translation is CASSRSGTDHQPQHF.

The rearrangement links TRBV19 to TRBJ2-3; D is undetermined. Germline CDR1 LNHDA, CDR2 SQIVND (reference sequence). This CDR3 contains 15 residues. V was shortened by 0 bases and J by 4 bases, with 11 bases between the two germline ends. The CDR3 spells CASSIEGPLADTQYF. The CDR3 nucleotides are TGTGCCAGTAGTATAGAAGGTCCTCTGGCAGATACGCAGTATTTT.

This clonotype was found a few times. The genes are TRBV28 and TRBJ1-1, with TRBD1 matching over 8 bases. The CDR3 has 17 residues. Germline CDR1 and CDR2: MDHEN and SYDVKM. J gave up 1 base and V 4 bases, and 11 bases lay outside the gene matches. The CDR3 protein is CASSSTGTGWSNTEAFF. The DNA for the CDR3 is TGTGCCAGCAGTTCCACCGGGACAGGCTGGTCGAACACTGAAGCTTTCTTT.

As concerns this clonotype: A read error may be the cause here, since a much bigger clone is one base away. The chain has TRBV7-2 and TRBJ2-5; D may be TRBD2 (6 bases). V lost 0 bases and J 5 bases, leaving 10 bases between the germline ends. Germline lookup yields CDR1 SGHTA and CDR2 FQGNSA. The CDR3 runs 14 residues. The CDR3 sequence is CASSLACGGETQYF. CDR3 bases: TGTGCCAGCAGCTTAGCGTGTGGAGGGGAGACCCAGTACTTC.